This T cell receptor (beta chain) was profiled in a study of blood T cells in healthy people across ages. With respect to this clonotype: The antigen remains unidentified.

Combining a sample-barcoded 5' primer with a J-beta primer mix, a second PCR ran for roughly 6 to 12 cycles. TCRdb analysed the 5' RACE reads with MiXCR anew, one entry per CDR3 protein. The top ten hold around 2.1% of the sample, which has about 1.8 million distinct CDR3 sequences, 40% to 55% seen once. Whole-study findings and limits: Across the age range, TCR beta diversity per million T cells fell in a roughly linear way.

This CDR3 is 15 amino acids long. Germline V gene sequence: CDR1 KGHDR, CDR2 SFDVKD. Sequenced input: blood. This sequence was found in a woman aged 40-49 years in good health. This rearrangement joins TRBV24-1 to TRBJ2-7; possibly TRBD2 for D (5 bases). The closer fit of TRBJ2-5 to the DNA end suggests the J call may be wrong. The CDR3 coding sequence is TGTGCCACCAGTGGAGTTCAGGACTCCTGGGAGACCCAGTACTTC. It encodes CATSGVQDSWETQYF.